This T cell receptor (beta chain) was recovered during a study of type 1 regulatory T cells. V was clipped by 4 bases and J by 2 bases; unmatched bases: 5. This CDR3 has 14 residues. From germline, CDR1 is SGHRS and CDR2 YFSETQ. Each CDR3 protein gets one entry after TCRdb re-called the reads with MiXCR. The sample lists some 18,000 distinct CDR3 sequences, 10% occurring once. Sequencing input: CD4+ T cells, either the whole sample or a sorted fraction (not recorded which). The receptor was derived from a human donor in good health. J is TRBJ2-7 and V is TRBV5-1, with 8 nucleotides matching TRBD1. The CDR3 region has the DNA TGCGCCAGCAGCCCAGGACAGGGTCCCTACGAGCAGTACTTC. Translation gives CASSPGQGPYEQYF.